This T cell receptor beta chain comes out of a study of response to subunit inactivated influenza vaccine. This CDR3 has 14 residues. After removal of 3 bases from V and 7 bases from J, the junction contained 3 bases not matched to a gene. Germline-derived CDR1 and CDR2 are SGHRS and YFSETQ. TCRdb used MiXCR to reprocess the RT-PCR reads, holding one entry per CDR3 protein. The sample holds about 700,000 distinct CDR3 sequences, about 15% seen once. This clonotype was observed many times. V and J are TRBV5-1 and TRBJ1-6; TRBD1 matches 8 bases. Here the sequenced sample was PBMCs from blood, taken around 14 days before vaccination. This sequence was found in a man aged 50 to 60 who received an inactivated influenza vaccine. CDR3 in amino acids: CASSWTGRNSPLHF. The CDR3 DNA is TGCGCCAGCAGCTGGACAGGGAGAAATTCACCCCTCCACTTT.